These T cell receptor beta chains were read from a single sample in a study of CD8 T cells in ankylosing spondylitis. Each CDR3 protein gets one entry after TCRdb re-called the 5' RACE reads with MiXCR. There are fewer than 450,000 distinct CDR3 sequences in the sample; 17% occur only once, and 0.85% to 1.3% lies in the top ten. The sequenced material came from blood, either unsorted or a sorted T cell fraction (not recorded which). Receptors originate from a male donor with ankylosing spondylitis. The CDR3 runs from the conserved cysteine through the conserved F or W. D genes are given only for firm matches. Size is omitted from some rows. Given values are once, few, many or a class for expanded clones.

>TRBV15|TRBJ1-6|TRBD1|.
CGTSSGGTTGDGSPLHF
TGTGGCACCAGCAGTGGGGGAACGACAGGGGACGGTTCACCCCTCCACTTT
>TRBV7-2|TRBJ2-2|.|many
CASRKGQNTGELFF
TGTGCCAGCAGAAAAGGGCAGAACACCGGGGAGCTGTTTTTT
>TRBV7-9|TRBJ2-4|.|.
CASSFPGPVGEAQYF
TGTGCCAGCAGCTTCCCAGGGCCCGTGGGGGAGGCTCAGTACTTC
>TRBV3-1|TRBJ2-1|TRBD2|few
CASSHLAGGLSPYNEQFF
TGTGCCAGCAGCCATCTAGCGGGGGGGCTATCCCCCTACAATGAGCAGTTCTTC
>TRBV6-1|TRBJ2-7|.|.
CASSELGTNYEQYF
TGTGCCAGCAGTGAATTAGGCACTAACTACGAGCAGTACTTC
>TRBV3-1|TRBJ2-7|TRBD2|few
CASSQRRGSGYEQYF
TGTGCCAGCAGCCAAAGGCGGGGGTCTGGCTACGAGCAGTACTTC
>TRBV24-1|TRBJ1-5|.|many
CATSDLQDKDSNQPQHF
TGTGCCACCAGTGATTTGCAGGACAAGGATAGCAATCAGCCCCAGCATTTT
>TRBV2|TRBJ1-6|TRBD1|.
CASMVGTGRNSPLHF
TGTGCCAGCATGGTTGGGACAGGCCGAAATTCACCCCTCCACTTT
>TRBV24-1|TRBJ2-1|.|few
CATSDLGMEQFF
TGTGCCACCAGTGATTTGGGGATGGAGCAGTTCTTC
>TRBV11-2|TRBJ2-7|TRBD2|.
CASRAIAGGTSYEQYF
TGTGCCAGCAGGGCTATAGCGGGGGGGACCTCCTACGAGCAGTACTTC
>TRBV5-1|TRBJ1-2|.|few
CASIQDSSNYGYTF
TGCGCCAGCATCCAGGACAGCTCTAACTATGGCTACACCTTC
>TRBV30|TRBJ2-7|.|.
CAWSLRDPYEQYF
TGTGCCTGGAGTCTTAGGGATCCCTACGAGCAGTACTTC
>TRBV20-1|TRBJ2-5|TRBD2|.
CSAMSPSLGLAGRETQYF
TGCAGTGCTATGTCCCCTTCTCTTGGTCTAGCGGGAAGGGAGACCCAGTACTTC
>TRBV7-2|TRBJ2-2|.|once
CASSLAWRTGELFF
TGTGCCAGCAGCTTAGCGTGGCGGACCGGGGAGCTGTTTTTT
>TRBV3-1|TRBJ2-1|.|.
CASSQGSGLAGFF
TGTGCCAGCAGCCAAGGGTCTGGGTTAGCAGGATTCTTC
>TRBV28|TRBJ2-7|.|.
CASSFQGLGQYF
TGTGCCAGCAGTTTTCAGGGGCTAGGGCAGTACTTC
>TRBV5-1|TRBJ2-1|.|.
CASSSTTSYNEQFF
TGCGCCAGCAGCTCGACAACTAGTTACAATGAGCAGTTCTTC
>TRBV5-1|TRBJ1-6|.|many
CASSLGSTYNSPLHF
TGCGCCAGCAGCTTGGGCAGTACCTATAATTCACCCCTCCACTTT
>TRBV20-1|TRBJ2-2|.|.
CSARGVRENTGELFF
TGCAGTGCTAGAGGAGTTCGAGAGAACACCGGGGAGCTGTTTTTT
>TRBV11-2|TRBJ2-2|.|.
CASRRSGGGTGELFF
TGTGCCAGCAGACGTTCAGGGGGAGGCACCGGGGAGCTGTTTTTT
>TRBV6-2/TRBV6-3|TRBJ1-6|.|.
CASSYSRDGYSPLHF
TGTGCCAGCAGTTACTCTCGGGACGGATATTCACCCCTCCACTTT
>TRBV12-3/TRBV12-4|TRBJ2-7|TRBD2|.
CASRRGLAESSYEQYF
TGTGCCAGCAGGCGAGGACTAGCGGAAAGCTCCTACGAGCAGTACTTC
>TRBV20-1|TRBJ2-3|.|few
CSLLGIRTDTQYF
TGCAGCCTCCTAGGAATCAGGACAGATACGCAGTATTTT
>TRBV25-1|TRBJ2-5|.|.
CASSKGGIQETQYF
TGTGCCAGCAGTAAGGGGGGAATTCAGGAGACCCAGTACTTC
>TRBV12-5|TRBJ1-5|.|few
CASGLVLSGAGMGNQPQHF
TGTGCTAGTGGTTTGGTACTATCAGGGGCCGGTATGGGCAATCAGCCCCAGCATTTT
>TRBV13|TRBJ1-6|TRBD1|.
CASSLGQGDSPLHF
TGTGCCAGCAGCTTAGGGCAGGGGGATTCACCCCTCCACTTT
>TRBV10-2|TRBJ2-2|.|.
CASIFGGLQLTGELFF
TGCGCCAGCATCTTTGGCGGACTACAACTCACCGGGGAGCTGTTTTTT
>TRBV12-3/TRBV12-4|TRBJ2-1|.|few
CASSLGGVRGNEQFF
TGTGCCAGCTCCCTGGGCGGGGTCCGGGGCAATGAGCAGTTCTTC
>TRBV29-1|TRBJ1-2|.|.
CSVGQGRSTYGYTF
TGCAGCGTTGGGCAGGGAAGATCTACCTATGGCTACACCTTC
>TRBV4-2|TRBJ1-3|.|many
CASSQRGFRNTIYF
TGTGCCAGCAGCCAAAGAGGGTTCAGGAACACCATATATTTT
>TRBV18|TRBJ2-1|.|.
CASSPGVGVSYNEQFF
TGTGCCAGCTCACCCGGGGTAGGGGTCTCCTACAATGAGCAGTTCTTC
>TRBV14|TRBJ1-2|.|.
CASSQAQGIYGYTF
TGTGCCAGCAGCCAAGCTCAGGGGATCTATGGCTACACCTTC
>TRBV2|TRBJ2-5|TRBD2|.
CASRKGLAGQETQYF
TGTGCCAGCAGAAAAGGACTAGCGGGGCAAGAGACCCAGTACTTC
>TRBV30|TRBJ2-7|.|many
CAWSYRTYEQYF
TGTGCCTGGAGTTACCGGACCTACGAGCAGTACTTC
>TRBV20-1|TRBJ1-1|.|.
CSARDRLASEAFF
TGCAGTGCTAGAGATAGGCTAGCTTCTGAAGCTTTCTTT
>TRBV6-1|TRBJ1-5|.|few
CASRPDGNSNQPQHF
TGTGCCAGCAGGCCCGACGGGAATAGCAATCAGCCCCAGCATTTT
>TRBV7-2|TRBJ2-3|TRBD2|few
CASGGGTQYF
TGTGCCAGCGGGGGAGGGACGCAGTATTTT
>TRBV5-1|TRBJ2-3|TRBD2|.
CASSHSSGARDTQYF
TGCGCCAGCAGCCACTCTAGCGGGGCGCGAGATACGCAGTATTTT
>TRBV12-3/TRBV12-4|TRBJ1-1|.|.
CASSSPWGGLRDTEAFF
TGTGCCAGCAGTTCCCCCTGGGGCGGGTTGAGGGACACTGAAGCTTTCTTT
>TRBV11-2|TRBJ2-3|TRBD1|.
CASSSPWQGAETSTDTQYF
TGTGCCAGCAGCTCCCCCTGGCAGGGGGCCGAAACTAGCACAGATACGCAGTATTTT
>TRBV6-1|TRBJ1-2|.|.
CASSEVMTRTYGYTF
TGTGCCAGCAGTGAAGTAATGACCCGAACGTATGGCTACACCTTC
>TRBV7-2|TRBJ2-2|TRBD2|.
CASSLSSGGNTGELFF
TGTGCCAGCAGCTTATCCAGCGGGGGAAACACCGGGGAGCTGTTTTTT
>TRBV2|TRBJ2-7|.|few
CASNMRAWGEQYF
TGTGCCAGCAATATGCGGGCGTGGGGCGAGCAGTACTTC
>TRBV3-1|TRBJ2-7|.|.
CASSWTNQGNEQYF
TGTGCCAGCAGCTGGACCAACCAGGGGAACGAGCAGTACTTC
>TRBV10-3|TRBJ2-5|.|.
CAISEPTGATQGETQYF
TGTGCCATCAGTGAGCCGACGGGTGCTACCCAGGGGGAGACCCAGTACTTC
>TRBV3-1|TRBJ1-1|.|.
CASSQAITLGSAEAFF
TGTGCCAGCAGCCAAGCCATTACGTTAGGGAGCGCTGAAGCTTTCTTT
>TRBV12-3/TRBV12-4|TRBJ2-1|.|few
CASSNIWGPLFF
TGTGCCAGCAGCAATATATGGGGCCCCTTGTTCTTC
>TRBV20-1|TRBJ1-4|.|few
CSAEGIHEKLFF
TGCAGTGCTGAGGGGATCCATGAAAAACTGTTTTTT
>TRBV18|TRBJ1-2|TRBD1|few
CASSPSVAGGFIDYGYTF
TGTGCCAGCTCACCGTCGGTGGCAGGGGGCTTTATTGACTATGGCTACACCTTC
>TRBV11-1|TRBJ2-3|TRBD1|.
CASTRQGFGDTQYF
TGTGCCAGCACGAGACAGGGGTTTGGAGATACGCAGTATTTT
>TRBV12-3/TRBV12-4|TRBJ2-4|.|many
CASSLPRAKNIQYF
TGTGCCAGCTCCCTCCCCAGGGCCAAAAACATTCAGTACTTC